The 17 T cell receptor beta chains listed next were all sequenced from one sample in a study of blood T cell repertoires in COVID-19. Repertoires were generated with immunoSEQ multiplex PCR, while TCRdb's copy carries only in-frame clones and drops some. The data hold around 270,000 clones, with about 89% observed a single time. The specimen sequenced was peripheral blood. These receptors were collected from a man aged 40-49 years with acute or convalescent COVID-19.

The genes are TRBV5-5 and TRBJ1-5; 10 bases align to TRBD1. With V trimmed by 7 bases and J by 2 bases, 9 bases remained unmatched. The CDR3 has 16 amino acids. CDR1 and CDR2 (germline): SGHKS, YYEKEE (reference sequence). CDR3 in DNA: TGTGCCAGCCGCCTCGGACAGGGGGGGGGCAATCAGCCCCAGCATTTT. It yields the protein CASRLGQGGGNQPQHF.

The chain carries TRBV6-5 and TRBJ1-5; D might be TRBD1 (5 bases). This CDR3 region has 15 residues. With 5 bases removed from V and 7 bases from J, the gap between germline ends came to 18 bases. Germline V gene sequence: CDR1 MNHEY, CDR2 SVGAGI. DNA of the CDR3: TGTGCCAGCAGTCGCTTGGGGGGGGAAGGGCAGCCCCAGCATTTT. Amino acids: CASSRLGGEGQPQHF.

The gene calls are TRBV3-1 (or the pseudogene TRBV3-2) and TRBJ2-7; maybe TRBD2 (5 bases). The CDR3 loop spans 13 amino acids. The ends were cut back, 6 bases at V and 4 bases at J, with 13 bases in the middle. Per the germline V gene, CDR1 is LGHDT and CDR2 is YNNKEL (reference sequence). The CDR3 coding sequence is TGTGCCAGCAGTCTACTAGGCGGATACGAGCAGTACTTC. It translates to CASSLLGGYEQYF.

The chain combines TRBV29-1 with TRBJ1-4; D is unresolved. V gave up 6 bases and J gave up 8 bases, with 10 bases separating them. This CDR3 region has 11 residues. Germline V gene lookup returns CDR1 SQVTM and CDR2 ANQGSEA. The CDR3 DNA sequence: TGCAGCGTGGAGAACCGGGAAAAACTGTTTTTT. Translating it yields CSVENREKLFF.

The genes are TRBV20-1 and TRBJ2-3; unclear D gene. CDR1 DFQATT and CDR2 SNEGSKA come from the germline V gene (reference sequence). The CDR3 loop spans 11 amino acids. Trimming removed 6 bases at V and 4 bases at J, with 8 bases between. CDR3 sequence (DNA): TGCAGTGCCGTAGTTTCAGATACGCAGTATTTT. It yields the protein CSAVVSDTQYF.

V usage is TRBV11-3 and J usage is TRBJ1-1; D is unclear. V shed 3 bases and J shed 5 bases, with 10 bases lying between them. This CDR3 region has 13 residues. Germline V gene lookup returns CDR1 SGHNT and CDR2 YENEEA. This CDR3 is CASSLGPRTEAFF. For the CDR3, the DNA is TGTGCCAGCAGCTTGGGTCCCAGGACTGAAGCTTTCTTT.

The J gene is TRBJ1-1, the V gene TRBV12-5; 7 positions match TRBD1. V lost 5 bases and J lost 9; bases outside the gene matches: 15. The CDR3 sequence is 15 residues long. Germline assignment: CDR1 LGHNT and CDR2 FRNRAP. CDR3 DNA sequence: TGTGCTAGTGGTCGACCCGCTCTACCGGGACAGAAAGCTTTCTTT. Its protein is CASGRPALPGQKAFF.

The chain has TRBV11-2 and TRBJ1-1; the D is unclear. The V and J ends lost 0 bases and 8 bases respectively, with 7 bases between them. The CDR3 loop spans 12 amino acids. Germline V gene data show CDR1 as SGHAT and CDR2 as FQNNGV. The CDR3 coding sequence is TGTGCCAGCAGCTTAGAAGGCAGGGAAGCTTTCTTT. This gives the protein CASSLEGREAFF.

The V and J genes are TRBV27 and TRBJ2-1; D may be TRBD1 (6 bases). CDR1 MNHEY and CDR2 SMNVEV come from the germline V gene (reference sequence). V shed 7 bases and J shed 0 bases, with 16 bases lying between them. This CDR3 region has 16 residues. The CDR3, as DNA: TGTGCCAGCAAACCGGGACACGGACTCTCCTACAATGAGCAGTTCTTC. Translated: CASKPGHGLSYNEQFF.

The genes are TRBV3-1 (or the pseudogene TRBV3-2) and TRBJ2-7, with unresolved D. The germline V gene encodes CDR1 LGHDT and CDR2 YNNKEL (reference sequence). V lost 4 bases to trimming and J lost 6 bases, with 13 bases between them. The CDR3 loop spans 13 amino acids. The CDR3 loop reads CASSLSPIPEQYF. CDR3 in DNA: TGTGCCAGCAGCCTGAGTCCTATCCCCGAGCAGTACTTC.

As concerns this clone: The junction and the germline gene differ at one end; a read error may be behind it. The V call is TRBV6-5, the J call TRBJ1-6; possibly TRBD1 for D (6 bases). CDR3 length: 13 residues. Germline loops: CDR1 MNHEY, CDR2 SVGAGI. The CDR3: CASSYSRDTGAFF. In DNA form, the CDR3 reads TGTGCCAGCAGTTACTCGAGGGACACGGGTGCTTTTTTT.

CDR3 loop: CASSGSTGMSSYNEQFF. CDR3 DNA: TGTGCCAGCAGCGGCAGCACAGGGATGAGCTCCTACAATGAGCAGTTCTTC. This sequence joins TRBV9 and TRBJ2-1; tentatively, D is TRBD1 (6 bases). Germline V gene lookup returns CDR1 SGDLS and CDR2 YYNGEE. The CDR3 consists of 17 residues. V lost 3 bases, J lost 0 bases, and 16 bases lay in between.

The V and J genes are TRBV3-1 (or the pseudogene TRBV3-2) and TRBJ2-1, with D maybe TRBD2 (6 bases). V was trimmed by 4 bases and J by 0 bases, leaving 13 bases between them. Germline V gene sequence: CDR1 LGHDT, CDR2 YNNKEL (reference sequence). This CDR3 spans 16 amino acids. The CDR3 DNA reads TGTGCCAGCAGCCCCTCAGACGGGAGCTCCTACAATGAGCAGTTCTTC. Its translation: CASSPSDGSSYNEQFF.

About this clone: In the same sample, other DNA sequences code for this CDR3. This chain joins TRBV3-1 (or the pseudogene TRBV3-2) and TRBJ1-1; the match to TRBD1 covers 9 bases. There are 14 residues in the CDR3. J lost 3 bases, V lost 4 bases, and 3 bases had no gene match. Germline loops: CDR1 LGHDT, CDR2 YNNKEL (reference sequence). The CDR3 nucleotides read TGTGCCAGCAGCCCACAGGGGGCGCACACTGAAGCTTTCTTT. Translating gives CASSPQGAHTEAFF.

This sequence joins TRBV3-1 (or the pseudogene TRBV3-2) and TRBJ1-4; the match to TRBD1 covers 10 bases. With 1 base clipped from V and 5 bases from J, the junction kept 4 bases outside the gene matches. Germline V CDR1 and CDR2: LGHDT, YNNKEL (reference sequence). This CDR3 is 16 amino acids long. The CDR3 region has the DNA TGTGCCAGCAGCCAAGGGGGACAGGGGATAAATGAAAAACTGTTTTTT. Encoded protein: CASSQGGQGINEKLFF.

As DNA, the CDR3 is TGTGCCAGCAGCTTGGGGTCTAGCGGGGGGGAAAGAGGTACGCAGTATTTT. Protein product: CASSLGSSGGERGTQYF. The V call is TRBV5-4, the J call TRBJ2-3; 12 nucleotides agree with TRBD2. There are 17 residues in the CDR3. From germline, CDR1 is SGHNT and CDR2 YYREEE (reference sequence). V gave up 0 bases and J gave up 8 bases; unmatched junction bases: 10.

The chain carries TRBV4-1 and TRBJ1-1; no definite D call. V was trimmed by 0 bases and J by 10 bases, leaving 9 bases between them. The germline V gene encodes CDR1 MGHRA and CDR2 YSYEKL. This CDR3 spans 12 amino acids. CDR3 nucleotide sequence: TGCGCCAGCAGCCAAGATCTTAATATAGCTTTCTTT. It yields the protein CASSQDLNIAFF.